One sample yielded the 27 T cell receptor beta chains listed below, sequenced in a study of blood T cell repertoires in COVID-19. The assay was immunoSEQ multiplex PCR, and TCRdb's table has in-frame clones only and misses some. The table has some 80,000 clones, around 87% seen once. The sequencing input was peripheral blood. Receptor source: a man at least 80 years old with active or convalescent COVID-19.

The chain joins TRBV5-1 to TRBJ1-1; 9 bases are shared with TRBD1. The germline gives CDR1 SGHRS, CDR2 YFSETQ. J lost 5 bases, V lost 4 bases, and 9 bases had no gene match. The CDR3 length is 15 residues. The CDR3 DNA reads as TGCGCCAGCAGCACGACACAGGGGGCTTGGACTGAAGCTTTCTTT. Its protein product is CASSTTQGAWTEAFF.

The V gene is TRBV5-4, the J gene TRBJ2-1; 16 nucleotides agree with TRBD2. Looked up from germline, CDR1 is SGHNT and CDR2 is YYREEE (reference sequence). The ends lost 1 base at V and 9 bases at J; junction bases unmatched: 4. The CDR3 length is 16 residues. In DNA form, the CDR3 reads TGTGCCAGCAGCTTGCGGGGACTAGCGGGAGGGCCTGAGCAGTTCTTC. Translation: CASSLRGLAGGPEQFF.

V and J are TRBV13 and TRBJ2-3, with 8 bases fitting TRBD1. V gave up 5 bases and J gave up 0 bases; unmatched junction bases: 7. The CDR3 extends over 16 amino acids. Germline values: CDR1 PRHDT, CDR2 FYEKMQ (reference sequence). The CDR3 protein is CASSPRQGISTDTQYF. CDR3 bases: TGTGCCAGCAGCCCAAGACAGGGGATTAGCACAGATACGCAGTATTTT. Looking up the rest from reference TRBV13 and TRBJ2-3 gives the full variable domain: AAGVIQSPRHLIKEKRETATLKCYPIPRHDTVYWYQQGPGQDPQFLISFYEKMQSDKGSIPDRFSAQQFSDYHSELNMSSLELGDSALYFCASSPRQGISTDTQYFGPGTRLTVL.

The table lists this clone with a count of one. This chain links TRBV6-6 with TRBJ1-1; 10 bases fit TRBD1. Germline values: CDR1 MNHNY, CDR2 SVGAGI (reference sequence). This CDR3 region has 15 residues. The V gene end was trimmed by 6 bases and the J gene end by 5 bases; junction bases not matched to a gene: 9. For the CDR3, the DNA is TGTGCCAGCAGCGAACTAGGGACAGGGGTTACTGAAGCTTTCTTT. Translated, it gives CASSELGTGVTEAFF.

The rearrangement links TRBV7-2 to TRBJ1-5; D ambiguous. Germline CDR1 SGHTA, CDR2 FQGNSA. The V end lost 3 bases, the J end lost 0 bases, and 12 bases lay between the germline ends. This CDR3 contains 16 residues. The CDR3 bases are TGTGCCAGCAGCTTTGTCACGGGAAATAGCAATCAGCCCCAGCATTTT. Encoded protein: CASSFVTGNSNQPQHF.

The gene calls are TRBV19 and TRBJ2-2, with D possibly being TRBD1 (6 bases). V was shortened by 6 bases and J by 4 bases, with 18 bases between the two germline ends. The CDR3 sequence is 16 residues long. The germline V gene has CDR1 LNHDA and CDR2 SQIVND (reference sequence). CDR3 sequence: CASRREGGLVTGELFF. CDR3 coding DNA: TGTGCCAGTAGAAGGGAAGGGGGATTGGTCACCGGGGAGCTGTTTTTT.

This clone was found once. The rearrangement joins TRBV5-4 to TRBJ2-5; 13 nucleotides line up with TRBD2. CDR3 length equals 16 residues. CDR1 is SGHNT and CDR2 is YYREEE in the germline V gene (reference sequence). With 3 bases clipped from V and 4 bases from J, the junction kept 6 bases outside the gene matches. The CDR3 DNA sequence: TGTGCCAGCAGCTACGGGACTAGCGGGATTGGAGAGACCCAGTACTTC. Translating gives CASSYGTSGIGETQYF.

The rearrangement links TRBV6-5 to TRBJ1-4; no firm D call. Trimming left V 5 bases short and J 8 bases short, with 15 bases between. Germline lookup yields CDR1 MNHEY and CDR2 SVGAGI. The CDR3 has 14 amino acids. Here the CDR3 DNA reads TGTGCCAGCAGTCCGGGGTGGGGAGAGGAAAAACTGTTTTTT. This gives the protein CASSPGWGEEKLFF.

This clone appeared a few times. The chain is built from TRBV3-1 (or the pseudogene TRBV3-2) and TRBJ1-2, with D unresolved. Germline assignment: CDR1 LGHDT and CDR2 YNNKEL (reference sequence). The CDR3 consists of 15 residues. The V end lost 4 bases, the J end lost 6 bases, and 18 bases lay between the germline ends. For the CDR3, the DNA is TGTGCCAGCAGCCGTTCGGCCTCGGCGGAGGATGGCTACACCTTC. It codes for CASSRSASAEDGYTF.

V usage is TRBV6-2 or TRBV6-3 and J usage is TRBJ2-7; D perhaps matches TRBD1 (6 bases). The CDR3 is 13 amino acids. Trimming took off 5 bases at V and 6 bases at J, with 14 bases between the two ends. Per germline, CDR1 MNHEY and CDR2 SVGEGT. CDR3 coding DNA: TGTGCCAGCAGTCACTATACAGGGAGCGAGCAGTACGTC. It codes for CASSHYTGSEQYV.

Worth noting for this clone: This sample also contains other DNA sequences that code for the same CDR3. V gene TRBV12-3 or TRBV12-4 combines with J gene TRBJ1-1, with D perhaps matching TRBD1 (5 bases). V shed 5 bases and J shed 1 base, with 8 bases lying between them. The CDR3 is 13 residues long. The CDR3 reads CASSLTENTEAFF. CDR3 sequence (DNA): TGTGCCAGCAGTCTGACAGAGAACACTGAAGCTTTCTTT.

The chain carries TRBV7-9 and TRBJ2-3; maybe TRBD2 (6 bases). Germline V gene lookup returns CDR1 SEHNR and CDR2 FQNEAQ (reference sequence). V was trimmed by 2 bases and J by 1 base, leaving 13 bases between them. This CDR3 comprises 16 residues. The CDR3 DNA reads as TGTGCCAGCAGCTTATTTTCCGGGGGTGGCACAGATACGCAGTATTTT. This encodes CASSLFSGGGTDTQYF.

About this clone itself: At one end, the junction sequence differs from germline, possibly due to a read error. The V gene is TRBV30, the J gene TRBJ2-3; no clear D. Germline V gene lookup returns CDR1 GTSNPN and CDR2 SVGIG (reference sequence). This CDR3 region has 15 residues. The CDR3 region has the DNA TGTGCCTGGAGTTCAGGTTTTCAGATCACATATACGCAGTATTTT. This translates into CAWSSGFQITYTQYF. Full variable domain (remainder filled in from reference TRBV30 and TRBJ2-3): SQTIHQWPATLVQPVGSPLSLECTVEGTSNPNLYWYRQAAGRGLQLLFYSVGIGQISSEVPQNLSASRPQDRQFILSSKKLLLSDSGFYLCAWSSGFQITYTQYFGPGTRLTVL.

The V call is TRBV5-6, the J call TRBJ2-1, with 11 positions matching TRBD2. CDR1 is SGHDT and CDR2 is YYEEEE in the germline V gene. The CDR3 contains 17 residues. Trimming took 4 bases from V and 2 from J; bases not matched to a gene: 8. CDR3 loop: CASSPRAGLAAYNEQFF. CDR3 nucleotide sequence: TGTGCCAGCAGCCCCCGGGCGGGACTAGCGGCCTACAATGAGCAGTTCTTC.

This rearrangement joins TRBV19 to TRBJ2-6; D perhaps matches TRBD2 (5 bases). Germline CDR1 and CDR2: LNHDA and SQIVND (reference sequence). Trimming took 1 base from V and 1 from J, leaving 5 bases between them. The CDR3 covers 15 residues. CDR3: CASSIAGSGANVLTF. CDR3 bases: TGTGCCAGTAGTATAGCGGGGTCTGGGGCCAACGTCCTGACTTTC. Filled out from reference TRBV19 and TRBJ2-6, the complete variable domain reads DGGITQSPKYLFRKEGQNVTLSCEQNLNHDAMYWYRQDPGQGLRLIYYSQIVNDFQKGDIAEGYSVSREKKESFPLTVTSAQKNPTAFYLCASSIAGSGANVLTFGAGSRLTVL.

The chain uses TRBV11-3 and TRBJ1-3, with D maybe TRBD1 (5 bases). Per germline, CDR1 SGHNT and CDR2 YENEEA. Between the trimmed V and J ends, which lost 5 bases and 4 bases, there was a span of 12 bases. The CDR3 runs 14 residues. CDR3 sequence reads: CASSPLNRGNTIYF. The CDR3 nucleotides read TGTGCCAGCAGCCCACTCAACAGGGGAAACACCATATATTTT.

The CDR3 DNA is TGTGCCAGCAGCTTGACTGCGGGAGGATACGAGCAGTACGTC. Its protein is CASSLTAGGYEQYV. The chain has TRBV5-8 and TRBJ2-7; 8 nucleotides match TRBD2. The CDR3 length is 14 residues. The trim removed 1 base at V and 4 bases at J, leaving 4 bases unmatched. The germline V gene encodes CDR1 SGHTS and CDR2 YDEGEE.

In its sample, this clone was seen once. The rearrangement uses TRBV19 and TRBJ2-3; 9 positions agree with TRBD2. The V segment lost 2 bases and the J segment 5 bases; nucleotides outside the gene matches: 8. Germline CDR1 LNHDA, CDR2 SQIVND (reference sequence). The CDR3 is 16 amino acids. The chain's CDR3 is CASSIRAGGPEDTQYF. CDR3 DNA: TGTGCCAGTAGTATAAGGGCGGGAGGGCCAGAAGATACGCAGTATTTT.

The rearrangement joins TRBV28 to TRBJ1-5, with a weak D call TRBD1 (5 bases). The CDR3 contains 13 residues. The V gene lost 7 bases and the J gene lost 4 bases, with 11 bases spanning the gap. Germline values: CDR1 MDHEN, CDR2 SYDVKM. The DNA for the CDR3 is TGTGCCAGCATCTCGACAGTTAATCAGCCCCAGCATTTT. Encoded protein: CASISTVNQPQHF.

The gene calls are TRBV27 and TRBJ1-2, with D maybe TRBD1 (5 bases). Germline CDR1 is MNHEY and CDR2 is SMNVEV (reference sequence). The CDR3 spans 15 residues. V gave up 1 base and J gave up 2 bases, with 11 bases separating them. CDR3 nucleotides: TGTGCCAGCAGTTTATTGGGGGGATTGAACTATGGCTACACCTTC. Protein product: CASSLLGGLNYGYTF.

V is TRBV6-5 and J is TRBJ2-7; D uncertain. This CDR3 is 13 amino acids long. The germline V and J ends were trimmed by 5 bases and 0 bases, with 8 bases remaining between them. Germline values: CDR1 MNHEY, CDR2 SVGAGI. CDR3 coding DNA: TGTGCCAGCAGTACACAGAGCTCCTACGAGCAGTACGTC. Its translation: CASSTQSSYEQYV.

V is TRBV5-4 and J is TRBJ2-3; 11 positions agree with TRBD2. Trimming removed 3 bases from V and 2 bases from J; junction bases left unmatched: 8. The germline V gene has CDR1 SGHNT and CDR2 YYREEE (reference sequence). The CDR3 runs to 17 residues. DNA for the CDR3: TGTGCCAGCAGCTCGAAGACTAGCGGGGCGAACACAGATACGCAGTATTTT. Encoded protein: CASSSKTSGANTDTQYF.

The rearrangement uses TRBV6-5 and TRBJ1-2, with 10 bases identical to TRBD1. The CDR3 is 15 amino acids. Germline V gene lookup returns CDR1 MNHEY and CDR2 SVGAGI. Losses at the gene ends were 6 bases for V and 1 base for J; bases not matched to a gene: 5. The CDR3 DNA is TGTGCCAGCAGGAGGGACAGGGGAAATAACTATGGCTACACCTTC. Its translation: CASRRDRGNNYGYTF.

The rearrangement uses TRBV19 and TRBJ2-3; 8 bases are a match to TRBD1. The CDR3 is made up of 15 amino acids. Trimming took 3 bases from V and 3 from J; bases not matched to a gene: 5. In germline, CDR1 is LNHDA, CDR2 SQIVND (reference sequence). This chain's CDR3 is CASSILQGATDTQYF. The CDR3 region has the DNA TGTGCCAGTAGTATCCTGCAGGGGGCTACAGATACGCAGTATTTT.

The chain links TRBV7-2 to TRBJ2-1, with 10 bases that match TRBD2. Losses at the gene ends were 5 bases for V and 4 bases for J; bases not matched to a gene: 8. Germline CDR1 is SGHTA and CDR2 is FQGNSA. The CDR3 runs to 16 residues. The CDR3 protein is CASSPDSGGTYNEQFF. The CDR3 DNA reads TGTGCCAGCAGCCCCGATAGCGGGGGGACATACAATGAGCAGTTCTTC.

The table lists this clone with a few counts. The J gene is TRBJ2-2, the V gene TRBV19; 12 nucleotides align to TRBD2. Germline V gene sequence: CDR1 LNHDA, CDR2 SQIVND (reference sequence). The CDR3 is made up of 16 amino acids. The ends lost 5 bases at V and 1 base at J; junction bases unmatched: 2. The CDR3 nucleotides are TGTGCCAGTAGTGGACTAGCGGGAATGAACACCGGGGAGCTGTTTTTT. It codes for CASSGLAGMNTGELFF.

This clone occurred a few times. This chain links TRBV2 with TRBJ1-1, with unresolved D. V dropped 2 bases and J dropped 1 base, with 11 bases sitting between them. Germline CDR1 SNHLY, CDR2 FYNNEI. This CDR3 is built from 15 residues. The CDR3 here is CASSELGSGNTEAFF. Written as DNA, the CDR3 is TGTGCCAGCAGTGAACTGGGTTCGGGGAACACTGAAGCTTTCTTT.